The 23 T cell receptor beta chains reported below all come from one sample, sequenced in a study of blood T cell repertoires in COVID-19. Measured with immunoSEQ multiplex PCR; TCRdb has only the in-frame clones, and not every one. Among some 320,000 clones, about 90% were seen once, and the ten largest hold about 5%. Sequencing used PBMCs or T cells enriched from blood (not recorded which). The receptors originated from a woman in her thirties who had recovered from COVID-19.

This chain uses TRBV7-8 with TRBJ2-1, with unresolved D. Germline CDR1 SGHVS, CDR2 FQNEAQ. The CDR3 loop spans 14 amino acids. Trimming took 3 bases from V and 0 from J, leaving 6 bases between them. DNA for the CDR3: TGTGCCAGCAGCTTCTCGAGCTCCTACAATGAGCAGTTCTTC. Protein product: CASSFSSSYNEQFF.

The CDR3 spells CASSLVAGVADTQYF. The CDR3 nucleotides are TGTGCCAGCAGCTTAGTTGCGGGGGTCGCAGATACGCAGTATTTT. This chain connects TRBV7-2 to TRBJ2-3, with TRBD2 matching over 7 bases. The CDR3 extends over 15 amino acids. V was pared by 1 base and J by 4 bases, with 5 bases of the junction left unmatched. CDR1 is SGHTA and CDR2 is FQGNSA in the germline V gene.

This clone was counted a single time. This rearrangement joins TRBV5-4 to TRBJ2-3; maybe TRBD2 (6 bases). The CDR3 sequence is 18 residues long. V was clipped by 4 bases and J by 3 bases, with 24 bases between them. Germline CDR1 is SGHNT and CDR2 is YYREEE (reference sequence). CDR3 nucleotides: TGTGCCAGCAGCGAGAAAGTAGCGGTAGGGGTTAAGACAGATACGCAGTATTTT. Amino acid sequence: CASSEKVAVGVKTDTQYF. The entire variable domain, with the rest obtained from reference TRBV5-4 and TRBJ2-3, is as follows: ETGVTQSPTHLIKTRGQQVTLRCSSQSGHNTVSWYQQALGQGPQFIFQYYREEENGRGNFPPRFSGLQFPNYSSELNVNALELDDSALYLCASSEKVAVGVKTDTQYFGPGTRLTVL.

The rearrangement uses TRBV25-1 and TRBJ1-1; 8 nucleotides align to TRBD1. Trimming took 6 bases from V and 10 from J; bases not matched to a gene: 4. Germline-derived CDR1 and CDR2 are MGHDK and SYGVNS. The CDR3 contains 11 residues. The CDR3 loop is CASSRGQGAFF. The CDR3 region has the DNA TGTGCCAGCAGCAGAGGACAGGGAGCTTTCTTT.

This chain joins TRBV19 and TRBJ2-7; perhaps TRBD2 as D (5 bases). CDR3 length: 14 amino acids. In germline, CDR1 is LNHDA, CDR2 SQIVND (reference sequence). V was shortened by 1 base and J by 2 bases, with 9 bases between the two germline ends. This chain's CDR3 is CASSIGSGAYEQYF. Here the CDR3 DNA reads TGTGCCAGTAGTATAGGTTCCGGGGCCTACGAGCAGTACTTC.

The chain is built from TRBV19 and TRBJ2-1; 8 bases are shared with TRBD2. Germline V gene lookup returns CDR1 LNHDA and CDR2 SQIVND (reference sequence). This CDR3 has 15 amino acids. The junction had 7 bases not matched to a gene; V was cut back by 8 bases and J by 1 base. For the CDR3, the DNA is TGTGCCAGTCGATTCCGGGGGGGGTCCTACAATGAGCAGTTCTTC. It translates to CASRFRGGSYNEQFF.

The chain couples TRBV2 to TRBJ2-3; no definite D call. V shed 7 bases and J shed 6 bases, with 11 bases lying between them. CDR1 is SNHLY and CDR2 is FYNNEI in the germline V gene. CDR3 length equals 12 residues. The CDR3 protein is CASKRTSDTQYF. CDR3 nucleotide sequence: TGTGCCAGCAAACGAACTTCCGATACGCAGTATTTT.

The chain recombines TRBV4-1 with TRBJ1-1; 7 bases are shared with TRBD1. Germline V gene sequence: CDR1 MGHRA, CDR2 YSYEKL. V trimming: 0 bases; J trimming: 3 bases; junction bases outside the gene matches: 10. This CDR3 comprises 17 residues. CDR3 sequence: CASSQDDRAVLDTEAFF. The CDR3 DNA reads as TGCGCCAGCAGCCAAGATGACAGGGCCGTCTTGGACACTGAAGCTTTCTTT.

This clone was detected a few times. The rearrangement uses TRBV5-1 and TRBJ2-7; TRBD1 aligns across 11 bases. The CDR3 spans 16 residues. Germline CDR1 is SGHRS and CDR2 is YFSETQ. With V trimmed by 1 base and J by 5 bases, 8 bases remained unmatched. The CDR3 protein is CASSLPRDRGIDEQYF. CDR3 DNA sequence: TGCGCCAGCAGCTTGCCCCGGGACAGGGGGATCGACGAGCAGTACTTC.

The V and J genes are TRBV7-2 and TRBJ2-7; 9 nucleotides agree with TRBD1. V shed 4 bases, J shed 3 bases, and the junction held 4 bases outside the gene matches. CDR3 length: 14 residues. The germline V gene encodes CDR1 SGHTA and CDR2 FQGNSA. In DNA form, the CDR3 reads TGTGCCAGCAGCTACCGGACAGGGGACTACGAGCAGTACTTC. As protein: CASSYRTGDYEQYF.

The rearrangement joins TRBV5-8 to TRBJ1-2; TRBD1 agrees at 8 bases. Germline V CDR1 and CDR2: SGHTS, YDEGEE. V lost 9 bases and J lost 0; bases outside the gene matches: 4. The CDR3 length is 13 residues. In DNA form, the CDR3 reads TGTGCCACCACAGGGGGATCTAACTATGGCTACACCTTC. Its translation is CATTGGSNYGYTF.

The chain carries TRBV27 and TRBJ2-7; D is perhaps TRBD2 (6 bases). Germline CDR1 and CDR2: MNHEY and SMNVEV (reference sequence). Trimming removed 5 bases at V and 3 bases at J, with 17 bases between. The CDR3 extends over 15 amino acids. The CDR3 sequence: CASSDTGLPGYEQYF. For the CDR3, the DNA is TGTGCCAGCAGTGATACGGGACTCCCAGGCTACGAGCAGTACTTC.

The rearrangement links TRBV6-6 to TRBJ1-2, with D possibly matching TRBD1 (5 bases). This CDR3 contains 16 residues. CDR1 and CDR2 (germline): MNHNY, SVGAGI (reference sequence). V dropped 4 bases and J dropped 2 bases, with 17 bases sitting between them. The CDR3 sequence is CASSSKSEPGNYGYTF. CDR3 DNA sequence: TGTGCCAGCAGTTCTAAATCTGAACCAGGGAACTATGGCTACACCTTC.

Here the CDR3 DNA reads TGTGCCAGTAGTGCCCCAGCGGGACTAGCGGGGGGAGGCTACAATGAGCAGTTCTTC. Translating gives CASSAPAGLAGGGYNEQFF. The chain uses TRBV19 and TRBJ2-1; 15 bases are shared with TRBD2. Germline CDR1 and CDR2: LNHDA and SQIVND (reference sequence). The CDR3 has 19 residues. With V trimmed by 5 bases and J by 3 bases, 11 bases remained unmatched.

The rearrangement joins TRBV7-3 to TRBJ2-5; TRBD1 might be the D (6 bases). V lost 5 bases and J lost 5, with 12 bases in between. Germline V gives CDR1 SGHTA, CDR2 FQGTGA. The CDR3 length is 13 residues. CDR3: CASSKDRGETQYF. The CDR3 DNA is TGTGCCAGCAGCAAGGACAGAGGGGAGACCCAGTACTTC.

CDR3 region: CASGVTGLSGELFF. The CDR3 DNA is TGTGCTAGTGGTGTCACAGGGTTGTCCGGGGAGCTGTTTTTT. The chain employs TRBV12-5 and TRBJ2-2, with D possibly matching TRBD1 (6 bases). V lost 5 bases to trimming and J lost 6 bases, with 13 bases between them. Germline values: CDR1 LGHNT, CDR2 FRNRAP. The CDR3 totals 14 residues.

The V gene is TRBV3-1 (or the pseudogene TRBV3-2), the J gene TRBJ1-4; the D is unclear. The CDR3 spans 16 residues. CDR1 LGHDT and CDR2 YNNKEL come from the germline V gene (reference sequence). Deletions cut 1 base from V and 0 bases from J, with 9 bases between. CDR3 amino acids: CASSQGRRATNEKLFF. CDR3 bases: TGTGCCAGCAGCCAAGGGAGGAGAGCAACTAATGAAAAACTGTTTTTT.

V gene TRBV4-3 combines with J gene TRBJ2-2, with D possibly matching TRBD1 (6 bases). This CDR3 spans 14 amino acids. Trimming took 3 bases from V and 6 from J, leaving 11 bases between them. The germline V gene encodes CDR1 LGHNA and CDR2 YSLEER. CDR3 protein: CASSHTGKAGELFF. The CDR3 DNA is TGCGCCAGCAGCCATACAGGGAAGGCCGGGGAGCTGTTTTTT.

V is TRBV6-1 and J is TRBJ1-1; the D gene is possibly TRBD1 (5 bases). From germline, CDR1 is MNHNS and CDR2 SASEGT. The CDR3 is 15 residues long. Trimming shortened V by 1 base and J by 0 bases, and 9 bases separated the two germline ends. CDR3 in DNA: TGTGCCAGCAGTGAAGATGGACACATGAACACTGAAGCTTTCTTT. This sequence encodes CASSEDGHMNTEAFF.

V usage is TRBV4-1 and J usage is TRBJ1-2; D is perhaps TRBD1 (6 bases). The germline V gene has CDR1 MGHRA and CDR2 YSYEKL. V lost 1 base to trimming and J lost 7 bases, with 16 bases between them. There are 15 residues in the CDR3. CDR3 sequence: CASSQGARGFFGYTF. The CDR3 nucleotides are TGCGCCAGCAGCCAAGGGGCCAGGGGATTTTTTGGCTACACCTTC.

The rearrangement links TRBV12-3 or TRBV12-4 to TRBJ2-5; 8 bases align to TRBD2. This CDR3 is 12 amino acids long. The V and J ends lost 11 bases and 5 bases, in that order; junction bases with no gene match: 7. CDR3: CASGGSMETQYF. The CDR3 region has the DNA TGTGCCTCGGGGGGGTCTATGGAGACCCAGTACTTC.

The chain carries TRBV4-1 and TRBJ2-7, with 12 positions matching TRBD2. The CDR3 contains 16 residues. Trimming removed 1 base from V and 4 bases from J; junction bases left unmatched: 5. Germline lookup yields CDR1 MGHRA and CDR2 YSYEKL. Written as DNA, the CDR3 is TGCGCCAGCAGCCAAGGACTAGCGGGGGCCCAATACGAGCAGTACTTC. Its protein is CASSQGLAGAQYEQYF.

The CDR3 coding sequence is TGTGCCAGCAGTGGGGGACAGGGGAGCGCCTATAATTCACCCCTCCACTTT. Translating it yields CASSGGQGSAYNSPLHF. The rearrangement links TRBV28 to TRBJ1-6; TRBD1 matches 10 bases. The CDR3 contains 17 residues. Germline CDR1 MDHEN, CDR2 SYDVKM. Losses at the gene ends were 5 bases for V and 2 bases for J; bases not matched to a gene: 6.